A single sample gave rise to the 29 T cell receptor beta chains below, sequenced in a study of CD8+ T cells in alopecia areata. After isolation, RNA underwent reverse transcription to generate cDNA as the sequencing template. Generated by immunoSEQ multiplex PCR, the TCRdb table keeps only in-frame clones and is missing some. The sample has approximately 210,000 clones, around three fifths seen once; the top ten hold 0.95% to 1.1%. Indicated treatment: oral pan-JAK inhibitor, 5-10 mg twice daily. Source: CD4+ T cells sorted from blood, taken at week 24, from a patient treated with tofacitinib. These receptors came from a human donor with alopecia areata.

This clone was counted only a few times. This chain joins TRBV18 and TRBJ1-3; no firm D call. The CDR3 contains 15 residues. V was cut by 4 bases and J by 4 bases, with 14 bases left in between. Germline V gene lookup returns CDR1 KGHSH and CDR2 LQKENI. CDR3 sequence: CASSLGTADGNTIYF. CDR3 nucleotides: TGTGCCAGCTCACTCGGCACGGCGGACGGAAACACCATATATTTT.

This chain links TRBV9 with TRBJ2-7, with D unclear. The CDR3 runs 16 residues. The germline V and J ends were trimmed by 0 bases and 6 bases, with 19 bases remaining between them. CDR1 is SGDLS, CDR2 YYNGEE, per germline. CDR3 DNA sequence: TGTGCCAGCAGCGTAGCACCGGGCTCTACCCCCGGCGAGCAGTACTTC. This gives the protein CASSVAPGSTPGEQYF.

The sample holds a few counts of this clone. The rearrangement links TRBV7-2 to TRBJ2-7; D ambiguous. CDR3 length: 11 residues. Germline CDR1 is SGHTA and CDR2 is FQGNSA. V lost 4 bases and J lost 7, with 8 bases in between. The CDR3 DNA follows: TGTGCCAGCAGCTCCTCTGTGGAGCAGTACTTC. Translation: CASSSSVEQYF.

CDR3 nucleotide sequence: TGCAGCGGCCTAGGCCTCCAGGGGCGGGGTGAAGCTTTCTTT. Translation: CSGLGLQGRGEAFF. The rearrangement joins TRBV29-1 to TRBJ1-1, with a weak D call TRBD1 (6 bases). The CDR3 contains 14 residues. In germline, CDR1 is SQVTM, CDR2 ANQGSEA. Trimming took off 7 bases at V and 7 bases at J, with 22 bases between the two ends.

This chain links TRBV7-7 with TRBJ2-2, with 8 bases lining up with TRBD1. The CDR3 covers 15 residues. V lost 7 bases, J lost 1 base, and 5 bases stayed unmatched. Germline lookup yields CDR1 SSHAT and CDR2 FNYEAQ (reference sequence). The CDR3 coding sequence is TGTGCCAGCATGGAAGGGACAGGGAACACCGGGGAGCTGTTTTTT. Translated, it gives CASMEGTGNTGELFF.

The chain couples TRBV6-5 to TRBJ1-1; D perhaps matches TRBD1 (5 bases). Germline values: CDR1 MNHEY, CDR2 SVGAGI. Trimming took 5 bases from V and 1 from J, leaving 11 bases between them. CDR3 length: 14 residues. CDR3 sequence reads: CASSPDTWNTEAFF. The CDR3 DNA sequence: TGTGCCAGCAGTCCGGACACCTGGAACACTGAAGCTTTCTTT.

The gene calls are TRBV4-2 and TRBJ1-2; D is undetermined. The V end lost 0 bases, the J end lost 0 bases, and 14 bases lay between the germline ends. Germline loops: CDR1 LGHNA, CDR2 YNFKEQ. The CDR3 contains 17 residues. The CDR3 region has the DNA TGTGCCAGCAGCCAAGATGCAGGAAACGGAGCTAACTATGGCTACACCTTC. It is translated as CASSQDAGNGANYGYTF.

This clone was counted a few times. The chain recombines TRBV10-3 with TRBJ2-5, with a weak D call TRBD2 (5 bases). Per the germline V gene, CDR1 is ENHRY and CDR2 is SYGVKD. Trimming took off 8 bases at V and 4 bases at J, with 14 bases between the two ends. The CDR3 runs 13 residues. CDR3 bases: TGTGCCATCTCGGAGGTAGAAAGAGAGACCCAGTACTTC. It translates to CAISEVERETQYF.

V is TRBV25-1 and J is TRBJ1-1; 8 bases are a match to TRBD1. Germline CDR1 is MGHDK and CDR2 is SYGVNS. V was clipped by 1 base and J by 1 base; unmatched bases: 2. The CDR3 covers 15 residues. The CDR3 coding sequence is TGTGCCAGCAGTGAATGGGGACAGGCGAACACTGAAGCTTTCTTT. It is translated as CASSEWGQANTEAFF.

This rearrangement joins TRBV7-3 to TRBJ2-2; TRBD2 is a possible D gene (6 bases). Germline CDR1 is SGHTA and CDR2 is FQGTGA. This CDR3 contains 16 residues. V lost 0 bases and J lost 5, with 13 bases in between. The CDR3 nucleotides read TGTGCCAGCAGCTTAACGGCTGGAGGGGATACCGGGGAGCTGTTTTTT. Translated: CASSLTAGGDTGELFF.

The V call is TRBV7-2, the J call TRBJ1-1; D unclear. CDR3 length: 13 residues. From germline, CDR1 is SGHTA and CDR2 FQGNSA. Trimming left V 3 bases short and J 4 bases short, with 9 bases between. CDR3 bases: TGTGCCAGCAGCTTCGGAGGCGTCACTGAAGCTTTCTTT. Protein sequence: CASSFGGVTEAFF.

The gene calls are TRBV30 and TRBJ2-6; 7 bases map to TRBD1. The V gene end was trimmed by 7 bases and the J gene end by 2 bases; junction bases not matched to a gene: 8. CDR3 length equals 15 residues. In germline, CDR1 is GTSNPN, CDR2 SVGIG (reference sequence). The CDR3 loop is CASRTGTAGANVLTF. In nucleotides, the CDR3 is TGTGCCTCCAGAACCGGGACAGCTGGGGCCAACGTCCTGACTTTC.

This rearrangement joins TRBV7-2 to TRBJ2-7; D is possibly TRBD1 (6 bases). CDR1 is SGHTA and CDR2 is FQGNSA in the germline V gene. The ends were cut back, 4 bases at V and 2 bases at J, with 15 bases in the middle. There are 15 residues in the CDR3. The CDR3 loop reads CASSSSGDGPYEQYF. For the CDR3, the DNA is TGTGCCAGCAGCTCCTCAGGGGATGGCCCCTACGAGCAGTACTTC.

This clone showed up just a few times. The chain has TRBV14 and TRBJ1-2, with 7 positions matching TRBD1. The V gene end was trimmed by 4 bases and the J gene end by 8 bases; junction bases not matched to a gene: 7. Germline V gene lookup returns CDR1 SGHDN and CDR2 FVKESK. This CDR3 contains 13 residues. The CDR3 DNA reads TGTGCCAGCAGCCGGGACAGAACTGCGGGCTACACCTTC. Its translation: CASSRDRTAGYTF.

V is TRBV30 and J is TRBJ1-1; 7 nucleotides line up with TRBD1. The V gene end was trimmed by 3 bases and the J gene end by 3 bases; junction bases not matched to a gene: 1. There are 12 residues in the CDR3. CDR1 is GTSNPN, CDR2 SVGIG, per germline (reference sequence). This chain's CDR3 is CAWRQGDTEAFF. The DNA for the CDR3 is TGTGCCTGGAGGCAGGGGGACACTGAAGCTTTCTTT.

The CDR3 DNA reads TGTGGGAAGACGGAGGATCAGCCCCAGCATTTT. Translating it yields CGKTEDQPQHF. The rearrangement uses TRBV30 and TRBJ1-5, with D uncertain. This CDR3 contains 11 residues. From germline, CDR1 is GTSNPN and CDR2 SVGIG (reference sequence).

The rearrangement joins TRBV7-3 to TRBJ2-2; the D is unclear. The CDR3 spans 14 residues. V was pared by 2 bases and J by 4 bases, with 8 bases between. CDR1 is SGHTA and CDR2 is FQGTGA in the germline V gene. Written as DNA, the CDR3 is TGTGCCAGCAGCTTAGTAGTCACCACCGGGGAGCTGTTTTTT. Residues: CASSLVVTTGELFF.

The chain has TRBV29-1 and TRBJ1-2, with a weak D call TRBD1 (6 bases). The CDR3 spans 12 residues. The germline V gene has CDR1 SQVTM and CDR2 ANQGSEA. V lost 7 bases, J lost 8 bases, and 17 bases lay in between. The CDR3 coding sequence is TGCAGCGCCCCTGGTCAGGGGAAGGGCTACACCTTC. Protein sequence: CSAPGQGKGYTF.

The chain has TRBV18 and TRBJ1-2; D ambiguous. Germline CDR1 KGHSH, CDR2 LQKENI. This CDR3 spans 13 amino acids. V shed 8 bases and J shed 3 bases, with 13 bases lying between them. Written as DNA, the CDR3 is TGTGCCAGCACTCGCGACGTTGACTATGGCTACACCTTC. Translated: CASTRDVDYGYTF.

The chain recombines TRBV7-8 with TRBJ1-1, with D possibly TRBD1 on 5 matching bases. The CDR3 has 17 residues. In germline, CDR1 is SGHVS, CDR2 FQNEAQ. V dropped 3 bases and J dropped 7 bases, with 24 bases sitting between them. This chain's CDR3 is CASSFPIGGARTGEAFF. CDR3 sequence (DNA): TGTGCCAGCAGCTTTCCCATAGGAGGGGCCCGGACCGGTGAAGCTTTCTTT.

The CDR3: CAWTHKGPSYEQYF. The CDR3, as DNA: TGTGCCTGGACTCACAAGGGGCCTTCCTACGAGCAGTACTTC. The J gene is TRBJ2-7, the V gene TRBV30; possible D gene TRBD1, 5 bases. The length of the CDR3 is 14 residues. Germline lookup yields CDR1 GTSNPN and CDR2 SVGIG (reference sequence). With 4 bases removed from V and 1 base from J, the gap between germline ends came to 14 bases. The entire variable domain, with the rest obtained from reference TRBV30 and TRBJ2-7, is as follows: SQTIHQWPATLVQPVGSPLSLECTVEGTSNPNLYWYRQAAGRGLQLLFYSVGIGQISSEVPQNLSASRPQDRQFILSSKKLLLSDSGFYLCAWTHKGPSYEQYFGPGTRLTVT.

This sequence joins TRBV14 and TRBJ1-2, with D tentatively TRBD1 (6 bases). In germline, CDR1 is SGHDN, CDR2 FVKESK. V was pared by 4 bases and J by 3 bases, with 15 bases between. This CDR3 contains 15 residues. In DNA, the CDR3 is TGTGCCAGCAGCCCTATGGGCAGGGGCGACTATGGCTACACCTTC. This translates into CASSPMGRGDYGYTF.

The rearrangement uses TRBV10-3 and TRBJ2-5; D is possibly TRBD1 (7 bases). CDR1 and CDR2 from the germline V gene are ENHRY and SYGVKD. V was clipped by 9 bases and J by 2 bases, with 13 bases between them. This CDR3 has 13 amino acids. This CDR3 is CAMGGQQQETQYF. The CDR3 nucleotides read TGTGCCATGGGGGGACAGCAGCAAGAGACCCAGTACTTC.

This sequence joins TRBV11-2 and TRBJ2-2, with D unclear. The CDR3 sequence is 14 residues long. The V end was cut by 2 bases, the J end by 2 bases, with 6 bases between. The germline V gene has CDR1 SGHAT and CDR2 FQNNGV. The CDR3 loop is CASSLLDNTGELFF. The CDR3 DNA reads as TGTGCCAGCAGCTTACTAGATAACACCGGGGAGCTGTTTTTT.

The DNA of the CDR3 is TGCAGCGTGGGGGACATCAATGAGCAGTTCTTC. It specifies CSVGDINEQFF. The chain carries TRBV29-1 and TRBJ2-1; D perhaps matches TRBD1 (6 bases). Germline CDR1 is SQVTM and CDR2 is ANQGSEA. The V and J ends lost 6 bases and 6 bases respectively, with 9 bases between them. The CDR3 is made up of 11 amino acids.

This chain links TRBV29-1 with TRBJ2-3; D call uncertain. This CDR3 has 12 residues. Germline assignment: CDR1 SQVTM and CDR2 ANQGSEA. V lost 6 bases and J 3 bases, leaving 10 bases between the germline ends. This CDR3 is CSVRELTDTQYF. CDR3 sequence (DNA): TGCAGCGTGCGTGAATTGACAGATACGCAGTATTTT.

DNA for the CDR3: TGTGCCAGCAGCCCGAGGACAGGGCACGCCACTGAAGCTTTCTTT. Translation: CASSPRTGHATEAFF. This chain joins TRBV11-2 and TRBJ1-1; TRBD1 matches 8 bases. V was clipped by 5 bases and J by 4 bases; unmatched bases: 9. In germline, CDR1 is SGHAT, CDR2 FQNNGV. This CDR3 region has 15 residues.

The rearrangement uses TRBV29-1 and TRBJ1-1; D is ambiguous. CDR1 is SQVTM, CDR2 ANQGSEA, per germline. V was shortened by 6 bases and J by 0 bases, with 8 bases between the two germline ends. This CDR3 region has 12 residues. In DNA, the CDR3 is TGCAGCGTCAGGTGGGTGAACACTGAAGCTTTCTTT. Its protein is CSVRWVNTEAFF. Variable domain in full (rest from reference TRBV29-1 and TRBJ1-1): SAVISQKPSRDICQRGTSLTIQCQVDSQVTMMFWYRQQPGQSLTLIATANQGSEATYESGFVIDKFPISRPNLTFSTLTVSNMSPEDSSIYLCSVRWVNTEAFFGQGTRLTVV.

The V call is TRBV5-1, the J call TRBJ2-1; tentatively, D is TRBD1 or TRBD2 (5 bases each). Trimming cost V 4 bases and J 5 bases, with 7 bases left between them. CDR3 length: 12 amino acids. Germline V gene sequence: CDR1 SGHRS, CDR2 YFSETQ. Here the CDR3 reads CASSRGDNEQFF. DNA for the CDR3: TGCGCCAGCAGCAGGGGAGACAATGAGCAGTTCTTC.